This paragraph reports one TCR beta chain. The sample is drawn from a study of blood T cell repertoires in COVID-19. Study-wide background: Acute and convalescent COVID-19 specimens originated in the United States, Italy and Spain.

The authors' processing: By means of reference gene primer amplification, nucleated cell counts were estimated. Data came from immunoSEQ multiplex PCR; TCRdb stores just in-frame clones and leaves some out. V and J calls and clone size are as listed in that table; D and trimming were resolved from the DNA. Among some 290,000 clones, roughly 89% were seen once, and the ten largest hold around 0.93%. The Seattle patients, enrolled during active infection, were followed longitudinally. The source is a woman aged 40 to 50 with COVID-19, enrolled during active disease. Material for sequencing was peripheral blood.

The CDR3 DNA reads as TGTGCCAGCAGCTTGGAGGGGCCCGGGGAGCTGTTTTTT. Translating gives CASSLEGPGELFF. The rearrangement links TRBV5-4 to TRBJ2-2; D might be TRBD1 (5 bases). Germline lookup yields CDR1 SGHNT and CDR2 YYREEE (reference sequence). The CDR3 contains 13 residues. The V and J ends lost 0 bases and 6 bases respectively, with 6 bases between them.